This T cell receptor beta chain was observed in a study of T cell changes during pregnancy in multiple sclerosis. Sequencing used immunoSEQ multiplex PCR; TCRdb keeps in-frame clones, though not all of them. The table has about 60,000 clones, 80% to 95% seen once. Germline assignment: CDR1 SGHRS and CDR2 YFSETQ. The V gene end was trimmed by 4 bases and the J gene end by 4 bases; junction bases not matched to a gene: 4. CDR3 size: 14 residues. The chain has TRBV5-1 and TRBJ2-3; TRBD1 matches at 9 bases. The material sequenced was peripheral blood, taken in the first trimester of pregnancy. This TCR was sampled from a female donor with multiple sclerosis, enrolled in a pregnancy study. The DNA for the CDR3 is TGCGCCAGCAGCACGGGGACAGGGCCAGATACGCAGTATTTT. It codes for CASSTGTGPDTQYF.